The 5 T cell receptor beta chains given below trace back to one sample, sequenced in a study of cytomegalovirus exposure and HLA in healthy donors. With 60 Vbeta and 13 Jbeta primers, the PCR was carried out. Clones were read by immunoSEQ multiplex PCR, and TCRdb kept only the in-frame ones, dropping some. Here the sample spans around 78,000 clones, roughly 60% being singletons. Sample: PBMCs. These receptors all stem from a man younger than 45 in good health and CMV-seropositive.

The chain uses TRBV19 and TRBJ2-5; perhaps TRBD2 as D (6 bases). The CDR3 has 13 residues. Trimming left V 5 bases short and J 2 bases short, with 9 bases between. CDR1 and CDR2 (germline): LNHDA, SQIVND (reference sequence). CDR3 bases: TGTGCCAGTAGTTCGGGACTGCAAGAGACCCAGTACTTC. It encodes CASSSGLQETQYF.

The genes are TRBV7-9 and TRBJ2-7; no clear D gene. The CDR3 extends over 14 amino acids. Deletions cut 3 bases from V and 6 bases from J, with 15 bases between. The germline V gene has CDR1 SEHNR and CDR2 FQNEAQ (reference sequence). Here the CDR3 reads CASSFENYVFEQYF. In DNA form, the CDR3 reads TGTGCCAGCAGCTTTGAGAACTACGTTTTCGAGCAGTACTTC. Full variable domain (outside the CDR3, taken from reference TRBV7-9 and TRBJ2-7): DTGVSQNPRHKITKRGQNVTFRCDPISEHNRLYWYRQTLGQGPEFLTYFQNEAQLEKSRLLSDRFSAERPKGSFSTLEIQRTEQGDSAMYLCASSFENYVFEQYFGPGTRLTVT.

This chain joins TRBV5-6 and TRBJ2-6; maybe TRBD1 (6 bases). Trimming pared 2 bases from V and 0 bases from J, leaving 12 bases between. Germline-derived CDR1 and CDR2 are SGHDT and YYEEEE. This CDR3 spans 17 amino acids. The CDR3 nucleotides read TGTGCCAGCAGCTTTTCTCAGGGGATCTCTGGGGCCAACGTCCTGACTTTC. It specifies CASSFSQGISGANVLTF.

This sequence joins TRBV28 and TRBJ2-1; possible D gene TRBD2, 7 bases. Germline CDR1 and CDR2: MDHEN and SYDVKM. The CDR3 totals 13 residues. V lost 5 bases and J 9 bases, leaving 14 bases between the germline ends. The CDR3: CASSPRGAPEQFF. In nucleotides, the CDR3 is TGTGCCAGCAGTCCCCGGGGGGCCCCTGAGCAGTTCTTC.

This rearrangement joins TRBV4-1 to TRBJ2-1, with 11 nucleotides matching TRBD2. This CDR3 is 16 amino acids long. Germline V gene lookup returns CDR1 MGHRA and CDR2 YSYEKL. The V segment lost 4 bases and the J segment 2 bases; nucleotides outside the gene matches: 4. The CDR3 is CASSPTSGDAYNEQFF. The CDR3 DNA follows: TGCGCCAGCAGCCCGACTAGCGGGGACGCCTACAATGAGCAGTTCTTC.